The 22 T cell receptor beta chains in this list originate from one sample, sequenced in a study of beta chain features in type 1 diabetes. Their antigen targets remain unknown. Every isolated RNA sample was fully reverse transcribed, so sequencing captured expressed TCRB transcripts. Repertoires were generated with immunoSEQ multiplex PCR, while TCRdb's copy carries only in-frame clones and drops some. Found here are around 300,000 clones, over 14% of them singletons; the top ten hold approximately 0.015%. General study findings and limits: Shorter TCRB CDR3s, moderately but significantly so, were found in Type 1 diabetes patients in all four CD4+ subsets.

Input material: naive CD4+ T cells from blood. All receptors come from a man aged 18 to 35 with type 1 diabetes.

CDR3 coding DNA: TGTGCCAGTAGTACCGAAACCCCTACTAGCGGGAGGAATTACGAGCAGTACTTC. Its translation: CASSTETPTSGRNYEQYF. The chain is built from TRBV19 and TRBJ2-7, with 12 bases that match TRBD2. Per germline, CDR1 LNHDA and CDR2 SQIVND (reference sequence). The junction had 14 bases not matched to a gene; V was cut back by 4 bases and J by 4 bases. CDR3 length: 18 residues.

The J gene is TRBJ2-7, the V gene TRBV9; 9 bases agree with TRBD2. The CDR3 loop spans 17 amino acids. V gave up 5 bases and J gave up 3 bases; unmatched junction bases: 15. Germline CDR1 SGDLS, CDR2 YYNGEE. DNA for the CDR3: TGTGCCAGCAGAAGATCTGCGGCGGGGGGGGCGATCTACGAGCAGTACTTC. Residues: CASRRSAAGGAIYEQYF. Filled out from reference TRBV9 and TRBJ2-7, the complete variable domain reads DSGVTQTPKHLITATGQRVTLRCSPRSGDLSVYWYQQSLDQGLQFLIQYYNGEERAKGNILERFSAQQFPDLHSELNLSSLELGDSALYFCASRRSAAGGAIYEQYFGPGTRLTVT.

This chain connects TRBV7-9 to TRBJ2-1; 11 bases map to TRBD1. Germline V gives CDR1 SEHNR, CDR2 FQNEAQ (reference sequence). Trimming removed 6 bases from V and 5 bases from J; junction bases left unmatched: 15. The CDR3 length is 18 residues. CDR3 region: CASSFRSGQGATDNEQFF. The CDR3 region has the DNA TGTGCCAGCAGTTTTAGGTCAGGACAGGGGGCTACGGACAATGAGCAGTTCTTC.

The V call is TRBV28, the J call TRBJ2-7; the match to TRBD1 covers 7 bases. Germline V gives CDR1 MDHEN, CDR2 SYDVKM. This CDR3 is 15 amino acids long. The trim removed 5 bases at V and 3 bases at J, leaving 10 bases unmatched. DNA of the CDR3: TGTGCCAGCAGTCCCCACGGGACAGCCAACTACGAGCAGTACTTC. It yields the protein CASSPHGTANYEQYF.

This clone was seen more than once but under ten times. The DNA of the CDR3 is TGCGCCAGCAGCCCCGGGACAGGGGGATCCGGGGAGCTGTTTTTT. Its protein product is CASSPGTGGSGELFF. The rearrangement uses TRBV5-1 and TRBJ2-2; 11 bases align to TRBD1. Germline V gene sequence: CDR1 SGHRS, CDR2 YFSETQ. The V and J ends lost 4 bases and 6 bases, in that order; junction bases with no gene match: 5. CDR3 size: 15 residues.

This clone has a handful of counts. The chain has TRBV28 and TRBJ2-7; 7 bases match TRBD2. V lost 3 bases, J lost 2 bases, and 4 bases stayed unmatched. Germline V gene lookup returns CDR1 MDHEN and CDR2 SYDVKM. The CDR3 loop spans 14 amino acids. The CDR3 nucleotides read TGTGCCAGCAGTTTGGGGAGGGGTACCTACGAGCAGTACTTC. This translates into CASSLGRGTYEQYF. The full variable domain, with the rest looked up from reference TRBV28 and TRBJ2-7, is DVKVTQSSRYLVKRTGEKVFLECVQDMDHENMFWYRQDPGLGLRLIYFSYDVKMKEKGDIPEGYSVSREKKERFSLILESASTNQTSMYLCASSLGRGTYEQYFGPGTRLTVT.

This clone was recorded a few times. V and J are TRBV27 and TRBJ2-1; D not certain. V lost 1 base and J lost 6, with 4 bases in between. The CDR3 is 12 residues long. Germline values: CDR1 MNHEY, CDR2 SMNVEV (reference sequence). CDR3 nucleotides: TGTGCCAGCAGTTTATTCGGCAATGAGCAGTTCTTC. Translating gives CASSLFGNEQFF.

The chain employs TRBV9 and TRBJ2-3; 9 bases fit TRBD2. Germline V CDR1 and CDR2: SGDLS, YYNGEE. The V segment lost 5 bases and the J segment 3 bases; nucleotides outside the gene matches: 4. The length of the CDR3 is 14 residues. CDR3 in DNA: TGTGCCAGCAGGCGGGGGGGCTGGACAGATACGCAGTATTTT. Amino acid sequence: CASRRGGWTDTQYF.

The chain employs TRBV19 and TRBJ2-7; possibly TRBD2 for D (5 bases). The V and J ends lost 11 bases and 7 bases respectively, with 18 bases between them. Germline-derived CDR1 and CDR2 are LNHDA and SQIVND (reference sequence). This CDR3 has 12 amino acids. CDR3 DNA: TGTGCCGCGGCGAACAGCCGGAGGGAGCAGTACTTC. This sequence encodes CAAANSRREQYF.

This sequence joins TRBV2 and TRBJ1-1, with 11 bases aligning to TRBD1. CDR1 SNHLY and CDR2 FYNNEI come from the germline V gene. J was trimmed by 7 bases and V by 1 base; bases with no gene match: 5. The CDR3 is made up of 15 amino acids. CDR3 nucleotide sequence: TGTGCCAGCAGTGAAGGACGGGACAGGGGGATTGAAGCTTTCTTT. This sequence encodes CASSEGRDRGIEAFF.

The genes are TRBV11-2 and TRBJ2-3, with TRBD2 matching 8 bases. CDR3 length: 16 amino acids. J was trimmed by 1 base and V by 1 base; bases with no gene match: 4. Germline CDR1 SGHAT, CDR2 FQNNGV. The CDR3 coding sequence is TGTGCCAGCAGCTTAGCCGGGAGGGTCGGCACAGATACGCAGTATTTT. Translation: CASSLAGRVGTDTQYF.

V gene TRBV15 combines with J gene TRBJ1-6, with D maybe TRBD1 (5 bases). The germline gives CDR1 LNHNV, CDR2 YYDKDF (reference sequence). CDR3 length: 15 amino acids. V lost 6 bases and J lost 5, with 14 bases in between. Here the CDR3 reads CATSLNQGNNSPLHF. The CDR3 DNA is TGTGCCACCAGTTTAAATCAGGGAAATAATTCACCCCTCCACTTT.

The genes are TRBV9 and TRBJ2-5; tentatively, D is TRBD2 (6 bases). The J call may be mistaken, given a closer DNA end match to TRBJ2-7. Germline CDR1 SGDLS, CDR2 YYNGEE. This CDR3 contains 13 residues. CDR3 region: CASSVDWRDEQYF. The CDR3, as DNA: TGTGCCAGCAGCGTAGATTGGAGGGACGAGCAGTACTTC.

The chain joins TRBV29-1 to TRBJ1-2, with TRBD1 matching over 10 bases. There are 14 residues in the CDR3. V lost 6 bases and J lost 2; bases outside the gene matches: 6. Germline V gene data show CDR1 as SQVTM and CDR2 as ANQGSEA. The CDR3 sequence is CSVGQGPGNYGYTF. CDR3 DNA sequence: TGCAGCGTGGGACAGGGGCCGGGAAACTATGGCTACACCTTC. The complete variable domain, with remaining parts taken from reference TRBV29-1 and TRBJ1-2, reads SAVISQKPSRDICQRGTSLTIQCQVDSQVTMMFWYRQQPGQSLTLIATANQGSEATYESGFVIDKFPISRPNLTFSTLTVSNMSPEDSSIYLCSVGQGPGNYGYTFGSGTRLTVV.

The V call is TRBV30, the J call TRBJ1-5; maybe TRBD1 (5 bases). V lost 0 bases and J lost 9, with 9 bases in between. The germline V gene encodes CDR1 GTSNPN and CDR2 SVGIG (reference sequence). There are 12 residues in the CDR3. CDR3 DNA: TGTGCCTGGAGTGTCGCAGGGCGGCCCCAGCATTTT. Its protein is CAWSVAGRPQHF.

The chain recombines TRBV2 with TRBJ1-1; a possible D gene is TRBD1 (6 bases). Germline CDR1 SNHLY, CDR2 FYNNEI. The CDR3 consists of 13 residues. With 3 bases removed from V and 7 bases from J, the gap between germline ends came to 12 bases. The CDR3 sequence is CASSDQGQGEAFF. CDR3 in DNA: TGTGCCAGCAGTGATCAGGGGCAAGGTGAAGCTTTCTTT.

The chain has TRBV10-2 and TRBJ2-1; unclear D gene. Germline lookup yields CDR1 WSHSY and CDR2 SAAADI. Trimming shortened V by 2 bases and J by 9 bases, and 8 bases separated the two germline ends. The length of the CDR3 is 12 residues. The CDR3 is CASSEQFGEQFF. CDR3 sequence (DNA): TGCGCCAGCAGTGAGCAGTTTGGTGAGCAGTTCTTC.

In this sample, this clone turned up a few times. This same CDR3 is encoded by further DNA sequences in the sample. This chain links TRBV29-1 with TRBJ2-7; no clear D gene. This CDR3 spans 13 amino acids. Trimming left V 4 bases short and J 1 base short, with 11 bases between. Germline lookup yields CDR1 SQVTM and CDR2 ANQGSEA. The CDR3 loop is CSVGLRSSYEQYF. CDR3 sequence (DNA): TGCAGCGTTGGACTTCGCTCGTCCTACGAGCAGTACTTC.

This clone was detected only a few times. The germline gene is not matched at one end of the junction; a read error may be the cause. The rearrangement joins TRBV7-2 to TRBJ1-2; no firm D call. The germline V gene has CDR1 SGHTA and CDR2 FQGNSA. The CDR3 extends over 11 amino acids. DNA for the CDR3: TGTGCCAGCAGCTTAGCGTACAGCACCCTTTTC. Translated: CASSLAYSTLF.

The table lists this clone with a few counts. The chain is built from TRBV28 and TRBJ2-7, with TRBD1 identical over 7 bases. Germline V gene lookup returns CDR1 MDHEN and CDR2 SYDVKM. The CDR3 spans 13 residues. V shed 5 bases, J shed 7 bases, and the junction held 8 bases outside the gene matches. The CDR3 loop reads CASSRDSLLEQYF. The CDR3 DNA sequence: TGTGCCAGCAGTCGGGACAGTTTGTTAGAGCAGTACTTC.

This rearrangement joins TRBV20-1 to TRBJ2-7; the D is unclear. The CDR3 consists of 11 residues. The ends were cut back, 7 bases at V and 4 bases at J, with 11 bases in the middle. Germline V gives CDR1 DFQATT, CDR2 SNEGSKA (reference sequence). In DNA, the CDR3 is TGCAGTGGAATCAGAATATACGAGCAGTACTTC. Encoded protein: CSGIRIYEQYF.

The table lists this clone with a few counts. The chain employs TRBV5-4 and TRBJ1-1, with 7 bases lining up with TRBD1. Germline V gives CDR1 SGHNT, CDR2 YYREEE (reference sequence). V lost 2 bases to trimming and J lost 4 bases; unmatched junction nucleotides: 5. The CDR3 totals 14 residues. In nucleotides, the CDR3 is TGTGCCAGCAGCTTTCGACAGGGAAGCACTGAAGCTTTCTTT. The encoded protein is CASSFRQGSTEAFF.